The clone carrying this TCR beta chain appeared many times. Its target is not known. CDR3 length: 17 amino acids. Trimming took 2 bases from V and 2 from J; bases not matched to a gene: 6. Germline CDR1 is MGHRA and CDR2 is YSYEKL. The sample originates from a study of identical twins. Whole-study results and caveats: Clonotypes of the beta chain that were abundant in cord blood carried fewer insertions (memory repertoires showed none).

TCRdb redid the calling of the 5' RACE reads with MiXCR, one entry per CDR3 protein. In the table there are 350,000 or so distinct CDR3 sequences, over 9% of which are singletons. The data also belong to a second study, concerning yellow fever vaccine responses in identical twins.

The sequenced sample was CD8+ T cells sorted from blood. The chain recombines TRBV4-1 with TRBJ2-3; 11 nucleotides agree with TRBD1. This TCR was recovered from a woman under 30 in good health. Here the CDR3 reads CASSQSGTGGATDTQYF. The DNA for the CDR3 is TGCGCCAGCAGCCAATCCGGGACAGGGGGTGCCACAGATACGCAGTATTTT.